These T cell receptor beta chains were read from a single sample in a study of blood T cell repertoires in COVID-19. Data came from immunoSEQ multiplex PCR; TCRdb stores just in-frame clones and leaves some out. This sample has around 140,000 clones, with roughly 80% found just once. Sequencing was performed on peripheral blood. Receptor source: a woman between 50 and 59 years old with active or convalescent COVID-19. Each CDR3 is given with its conserved first and last residue. The D gene is left open where the match is weak. The size field is filled for only some rows; it gives once, few, many or a size class.

CDR3 | DNA | V | length | J | D | size
CASSSTGNSPLHF | TGTGCCAGCAGCAGTACAGGGAATTCACCCCTCCACTTT | TRBV3-1/TRBV3-2 | 13 | TRBJ1-6 | . | .
CSVPRLSSYNEQFF | TGCAGCGTCCCGAGACTAAGTTCCTACAATGAGCAGTTCTTC | TRBV29-1 | 14 | TRBJ2-1 | . | .
CASSFHPTSGRATGQFF | TGTGCCAGCAGCTTTCACCCGACTAGCGGGAGGGCCACAGGGCAGTTCTTC | TRBV11-2 | 17 | TRBJ2-1 | TRBD2 | .
CASRAGDSPTDTQYF | TGTGCCAGCAGGGCTGGGGACAGCCCCACAGATACGCAGTATTTT | TRBV9 | 15 | TRBJ2-3 | TRBD1 | .
CASSPGTGNYEQYF | TGTGCCAGCAGCCCAGGGACAGGGAACTACGAGCAGTACTTC | TRBV9 | 14 | TRBJ2-7 | TRBD1 | .
CASSSPTGGRVNEQFF | TGTGCCAGCAGCTCCCCCACGGGAGGTCGAGTGAATGAGCAGTTCTTC | TRBV28 | 16 | TRBJ2-1 | TRBD2 | .
CAISESGSGGARETQYF | TGTGCCATCAGTGAGTCGGGGAGCGGGGGGGCGCGAGAGACCCAGTACTTC | TRBV10-3 | 17 | TRBJ2-5 | TRBD2 | .
CASSYSTSGRANEQFF | TGTGCCAGCAGTTACTCGACTAGCGGGAGGGCCAATGAGCAGTTCTTC | TRBV6-5 | 16 | TRBJ2-1 | TRBD2 | .
CASSATSSRNYEQYF | TGTGCCAGCAGCGCTACTAGCAGCCGTAACTACGAGCAGTACTTC | TRBV11-1 | 15 | TRBJ2-7 | . | .
CASSLQGRNTGELFF | TGTGCCAGCAGTCTACAGGGGAGGAACACCGGGGAGCTGTTTTTT | TRBV2 | 15 | TRBJ2-2 | TRBD1 | .
CASSTPDRGNSPLHF | TGTGCCAGCAGTACGCCGGACAGGGGTAATTCACCCCTCCACTTT | TRBV28 | 15 | TRBJ1-6 | TRBD1 | .
CASSSPGKAEAFF | TGTGCCAGCAGTTCACCAGGGAAAGCTGAAGCTTTCTTT | TRBV6-5 | 13 | TRBJ1-1 | . | .
CASSETGAISNQPQHF | TGTGCCAGCAGTGAGACAGGGGCTATAAGCAATCAGCCCCAGCATTTT | TRBV6-1 | 16 | TRBJ1-5 | TRBD1 | .
CASSRRGQGANTEAFF | TGTGCCAGCAGCCGAAGGGGACAGGGGGCGAACACTGAAGCTTTCTTT | TRBV14 | 16 | TRBJ1-1 | TRBD1 | .
CASSFQGNYGYTF | TGTGCCAGCAGTTTTCAGGGGAACTATGGCTACACCTTC | TRBV28 | 13 | TRBJ1-2 | . | .
CASSADLNTEAFF | TGTGCCAGCAGCGCGGATCTGAACACTGAAGCTTTCTTT | TRBV5-6 | 13 | TRBJ1-1 | . | .
CASSLAGGRREKLFF | TGCGCCAGCAGCTTGGCGGGGGGGAGAAGGGAAAAACTGTTTTTT | TRBV5-1 | 15 | TRBJ1-4 | . | few
CASSVPGQGARGYTF | TGTGCCAGCAGCGTACCGGGACAGGGGGCGCGGGGCTACACCTTC | TRBV7-2 | 15 | TRBJ1-2 | TRBD1 | .
CASSLGGDRSSPLHF | TGTGCCAGCAGCTTGGGAGGCGACCGGAGTTCACCCCTCCACTTT | TRBV5-4 | 15 | TRBJ1-6 | . | once
CASSGQGYTEAFF | TGTGCCAGCTCAGGACAGGGGTACACTGAAGCTTTCTTT | TRBV6-5 | 13 | TRBJ1-1 | TRBD1 | .
CASSLTRSGSNEQFF | TGTGCCAGCAGCTTAACCCGTAGCGGGAGCAATGAGCAGTTCTTC | TRBV7-3 | 15 | TRBJ2-1 | TRBD2 | .
CASSSGTRGNTQYF | TGTGCCAGCAGCTCCGGGACTAGAGGCAATACGCAGTATTTT | TRBV5-6 | 14 | TRBJ2-3 | TRBD2 | .
CASSPSGLTYEQYF | TGTGCCAGTAGCCCTTCGGGACTTACCTACGAGCAGTACTTC | TRBV19 | 14 | TRBJ2-7 | . | .
CASSQPGPGGLMNTEAFF | TGCGCCAGCAGCCAACCCGGCCCCGGGGGGTTAATGAACACTGAAGCTTTCTTT | TRBV4-3 | 18 | TRBJ1-1 | . | .
CSASPGQGVDNEQFF | TGCAGTGCTAGTCCGGGACAGGGGGTAGACAATGAGCAGTTCTTC | TRBV20-1 | 15 | TRBJ2-1 | TRBD1 | .
CATAPGDSNQPQHF | TGTGCCACCGCGCCAGGGGATAGCAATCAGCCCCAGCATTTT | TRBV24-1 | 14 | TRBJ1-5 | . | .
CASKSSTDTQYF | TGCGCCAGCAAAAGCAGCACAGATACGCAGTATTTT | TRBV10-1 | 12 | TRBJ2-3 | . | .
CASSQDLILAGVPDTQYF | TGCGCCAGCAGCCAAGATCTCATTCTAGCGGGAGTCCCAGATACGCAGTATTTT | TRBV4-3 | 18 | TRBJ2-3 | TRBD2 | .
CASSLDLSIETQYF | TGTGCCAGCAGCTTAGACCTCAGTATAGAGACCCAGTACTTC | TRBV11-2 | 14 | TRBJ2-5 | . | .
CASSRTSGRYNEQFF | TGTGCCAGCAGCAGGACTAGCGGCCGTTACAATGAGCAGTTCTTC | TRBV28 | 15 | TRBJ2-1 | TRBD2 | .
CASSLTPTYEQYF | TGTGCCAGCAGCCTTACACCGACCTACGAGCAGTACTTC | TRBV28 | 13 | TRBJ2-7 | . | .
CASSQRAGRGPNQPQHF | TGCGCCAGCAGCCAACGGGCCGGCAGGGGGCCCAATCAGCCCCAGCATTTT | TRBV4-3 | 17 | TRBJ1-5 | TRBD1 | .
CASSLTRSNEQYF | TGTGCCAGCAGCTTAACGAGGTCCAACGAGCAGTACTTC | TRBV11-3 | 13 | TRBJ2-7 | . | .
CASSLGSARGSDGYTF | TGTGCCAGCAGCTTAGGATCGGCCAGGGGGAGTGATGGCTACACCTTC | TRBV7-2 | 16 | TRBJ1-2 | TRBD1 | .
CASSEARSGVSPQHF | TGTGCCAGCAGTGAAGCAAGGAGCGGGGTGTCGCCCCAGCATTTT | TRBV2 | 15 | TRBJ1-5 | . | .
CASSYSGRPLYGYTF | TGTGCCAGCAGTTACTCGGGCAGGCCTTTGTATGGCTACACCTTC | TRBV6-2/TRBV6-3 | 15 | TRBJ1-2 | . | .
CASSPQRGILAAGANVLTF | TGTGCCAGCTCGCCACAACGGGGGATCTTGGCGGCTGGGGCCAACGTCCTGACTTTC | TRBV18 | 19 | TRBJ2-6 | . | .
CATSRGSLGGRVNEQFF | TGTGCCACCAGCAGAGGCAGTTTGGGCGGGAGGGTCAATGAGCAGTTCTTC | TRBV15 | 17 | TRBJ2-1 | TRBD2 | .
CASSLVAASYEQYF | TGTGCCAGCAGCTTAGTTGCAGCGTCCTACGAGCAGTACTTC | TRBV7-2 | 14 | TRBJ2-7 | . | .
CASSKDSWEQYF | TGTGCCAGCAGCAAGGACTCCTGGGAGCAGTACTTC | TRBV7-8 | 12 | TRBJ2-7 | . | .
CSAMGHYGYTF | TGCAGTGCTATGGGCCACTATGGCTACACCTTC | TRBV20-1 | 11 | TRBJ1-2 | . | .
CASSLARTGGDEQYF | TGTGCCAGCAGCTTAGCCCGGACAGGGGGCGACGAGCAGTACTTC | TRBV7-9 | 15 | TRBJ2-7 | TRBD1 | once
CASSPAPAATGELFF | TGTGCCAGCAGCCCGGCCCCCGCGGCCACCGGGGAGCTGTTTTTT | TRBV6-2/TRBV6-3 | 15 | TRBJ2-2 | . | once
CASSLGPPVGAYEQYF | TGTGCCAGCAGCTTGGGTCCCCCCGTCGGGGCCTACGAGCAGTACTTC | TRBV5-6 | 16 | TRBJ2-7 | . | .
CASSFTSGPTYEQYF | TGTGCCAGCAGCTTTACTAGCGGGCCGACCTACGAGCAGTACTTC | TRBV11-1 | 15 | TRBJ2-7 | TRBD2 | .